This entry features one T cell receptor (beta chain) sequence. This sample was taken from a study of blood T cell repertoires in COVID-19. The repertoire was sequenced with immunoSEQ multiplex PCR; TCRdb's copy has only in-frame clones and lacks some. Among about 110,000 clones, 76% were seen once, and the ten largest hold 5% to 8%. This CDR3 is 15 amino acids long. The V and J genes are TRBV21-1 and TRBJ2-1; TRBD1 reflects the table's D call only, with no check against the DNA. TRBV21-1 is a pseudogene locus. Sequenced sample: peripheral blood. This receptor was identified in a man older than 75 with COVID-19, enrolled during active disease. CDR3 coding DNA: TGTGCCAGCAGCAAAAAACAGGGACCCTACAATGAGCAGTTCTTC. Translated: CASSKKQGPYNEQFF.